The 2 T cell receptor beta chains presented below share a single source sample, sequenced in a study of blood T cell repertoires in COVID-19 (TCRdb year 2020). Libraries were constructed by the immunoSEQ multiplex PCR assay. TCRdb took this table from immuneACCESS and kept in-frame rearrangements with V and J called. Such tables lack part of the clones; where checked against another copy, unresolved V genes explain under half of the gap, and the rest is unexplained. The sample records some 73,000 clones, 70% to 90% of which are singletons. Together, the top ten hold around 6% of the sample. Sample: peripheral blood. The receptors were gathered from a man older than 75 with COVID-19, enrolled during active disease.

The J gene is TRBJ2-2, the V gene TRBV5-8; perhaps TRBD1 as D (6 bases). Trimming removed 4 bases from V and 9 bases from J, with 28 bases in between. The CDR3 has 18 residues. Per the germline V gene, CDR1 is SGHTS and CDR2 is YDEGEE. Written as DNA, the CDR3 is TGTGCCAGCAGCCCTGGTCGGCCTGGACAGACTAATTTCCGGGAGCTGTTTTTT. As protein: CASSPGRPGQTNFRELFF.

The chain joins TRBV20-1 to TRBJ2-3, with TRBD1 identical over 7 bases. Losses at the gene ends were 4 bases for V and 6 bases for J; bases not matched to a gene: 1. The CDR3 spans 11 residues. In germline, CDR1 is DFQATT, CDR2 SNEGSKA (reference sequence). The CDR3 region has the DNA TGCAGTGCTAAACAGGGGGATACGCAGTATTTT. It yields the protein CSAKQGDTQYF.